Each of the 7 T cell receptor beta chains below was sequenced from the same sample in a study of blood T cell repertoires in COVID-19. Assay used: immunoSEQ multiplex PCR; TCRdb lists only in-frame clones, some missing. The data show approximately 250,000 clones, 75% to 85% seen once. Sample: peripheral blood. These receptors were collected from a man aged 40-49 years who had recovered from COVID-19.

The gene calls are TRBV7-4 and TRBJ2-7; 9 bases fit TRBD1. J lost 3 bases, V lost 5 bases, and 11 bases had no gene match. This CDR3 spans 16 amino acids. From germline, CDR1 is SGHVT and CDR2 SQSDAQ. CDR3 loop: CASSLWARQGVYEQYF. CDR3 nucleotide sequence: TGTGCCAGCAGCCTCTGGGCGAGACAGGGGGTCTACGAGCAGTACTTC.

The chain carries TRBV6-5 and TRBJ2-7; a possible D gene is TRBD1 (6 bases). CDR3 size: 12 residues. Trimming took off 4 bases at V and 3 bases at J, with 7 bases between the two ends. Germline CDR1 MNHEY, CDR2 SVGAGI. In nucleotides, the CDR3 is TGTGCCAGCAGTTCGGGACACTACGAGCAGTACTTC. Its protein is CASSSGHYEQYF.

This rearrangement joins TRBV6-2 or TRBV6-3 to TRBJ2-7; the D is unclear. This CDR3 contains 14 residues. Between the trimmed V and J ends, which lost 5 bases and 2 bases, there was a span of 13 bases. In germline, CDR1 is MNHEY, CDR2 SVGEGT. DNA for the CDR3: TGTGCCAGCAGTCTGATCAACAGTCCCTACGAGCAGTACTTC. The encoded protein is CASSLINSPYEQYF.

This chain links TRBV10-3 with TRBJ1-4; D possibly corresponds to TRBD1 (5 bases). The germline gives CDR1 ENHRY, CDR2 SYGVKD. This CDR3 comprises 15 residues. Trimming removed 3 bases at V and 2 bases at J, with 10 bases between. The CDR3 nucleotides read TGTGCCATCAGTGAATCCGGGGGTACTAATGAAAAACTGTTTTTT. Encoded protein: CAISESGGTNEKLFF.

The chain couples TRBV12-5 to TRBJ1-1; D gene unclear. The germline CDR1 and CDR2 sequences are LGHNT and FRNRAP. Trimming stripped 0 bases from V and 1 base from J, with 6 bases between. The CDR3 sequence is 14 residues long. The CDR3 loop is CASGLVLGNTEAFF. The CDR3 DNA is TGTGCTAGTGGTTTGGTACTAGGGAACACTGAAGCTTTCTTT.

The chain combines TRBV19 with TRBJ1-1; the D gene is possibly TRBD1 (5 bases). The CDR3 runs 19 residues. CDR1 and CDR2 from the germline V gene are LNHDA and SQIVND (reference sequence). The V end was cut by 0 bases, the J end by 5 bases, with 25 bases between. CDR3 coding DNA: TGTGCCAGTAGTATAGATGCCAGATTTTCGGGGGTTGGGAGAACTGAAGCTTTCTTT. The encoded protein is CASSIDARFSGVGRTEAFF.

This clone has a handful of counts. The chain has TRBV5-6 and TRBJ2-1, with D unresolved. Between the trimmed V and J ends, which lost 0 bases and 12 bases, there was a span of 10 bases. The CDR3 contains 12 residues. Germline assignment: CDR1 SGHDT and CDR2 YYEEEE. As DNA, the CDR3 is TGTGCCAGCAGCTTGGTTCGGGTAGTGCAGTTCTTC. Protein sequence: CASSLVRVVQFF.